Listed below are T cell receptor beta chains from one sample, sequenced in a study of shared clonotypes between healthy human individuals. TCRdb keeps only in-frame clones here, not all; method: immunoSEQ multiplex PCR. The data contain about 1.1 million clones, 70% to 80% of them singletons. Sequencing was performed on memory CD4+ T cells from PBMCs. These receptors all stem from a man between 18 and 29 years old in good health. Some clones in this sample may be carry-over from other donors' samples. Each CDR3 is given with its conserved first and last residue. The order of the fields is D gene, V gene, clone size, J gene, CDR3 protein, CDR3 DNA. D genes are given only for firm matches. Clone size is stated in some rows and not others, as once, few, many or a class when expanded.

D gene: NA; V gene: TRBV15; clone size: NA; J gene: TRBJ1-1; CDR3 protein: CATSKEVGGAFF; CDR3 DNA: TGTGCCACCAGCAAGGAGGTGGGGGGAGCTTTCTTT
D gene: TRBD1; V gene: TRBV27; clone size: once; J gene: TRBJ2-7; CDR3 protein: CASSLLSQGSYEQYF; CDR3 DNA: TGTGCCAGCAGTTTACTTTCACAGGGGTCCTACGAGCAGTACTTC
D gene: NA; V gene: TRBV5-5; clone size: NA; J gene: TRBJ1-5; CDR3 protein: CASSLDVGRSNQPQHF; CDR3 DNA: TGTGCCAGCAGCTTGGATGTCGGACGGAGCAATCAGCCCCAGCATTTT
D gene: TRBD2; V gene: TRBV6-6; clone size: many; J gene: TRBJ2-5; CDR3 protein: CASRERTGGETQYF; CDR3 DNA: TGTGCCAGCAGAGAACGGACGGGGGGGGAGACCCAGTACTTC
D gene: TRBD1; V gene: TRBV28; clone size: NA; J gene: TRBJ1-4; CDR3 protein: CASSFSGTGVEKLFF; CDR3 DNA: TGTGCCAGCAGTTTCTCCGGGACAGGGGTCGAAAAACTGTTTTTT
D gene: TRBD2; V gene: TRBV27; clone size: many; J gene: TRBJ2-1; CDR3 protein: CASSSYSGISSYNEQFF; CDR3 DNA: TGTGCCAGCAGTTCCTATAGCGGGATAAGCTCCTACAATGAGCAGTTCTTC
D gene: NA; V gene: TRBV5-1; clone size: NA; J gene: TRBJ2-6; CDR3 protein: CASSKSPGANVLTF; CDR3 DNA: TGCGCCAGCAGCAAGAGTCCTGGGGCCAACGTCCTGACTTTC
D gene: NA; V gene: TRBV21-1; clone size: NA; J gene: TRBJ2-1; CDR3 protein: CASSKGRSGCHEQFF; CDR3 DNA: TGTGCCAGCAGTAAAGGGCGCTCAGGGTGCCATGAGCAGTTCTTC
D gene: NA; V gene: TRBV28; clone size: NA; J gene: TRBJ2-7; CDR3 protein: CASSVQGGSYEQYF; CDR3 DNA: TGTGCCAGCAGTGTACAGGGGGGGTCCTACGAGCAGTACTTC
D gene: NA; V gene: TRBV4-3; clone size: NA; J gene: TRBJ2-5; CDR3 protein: CASSQDRQTETQYF; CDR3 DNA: TGCGCCAGCAGCCAAGATCGGCAAACGGAGACCCAGTACTTC
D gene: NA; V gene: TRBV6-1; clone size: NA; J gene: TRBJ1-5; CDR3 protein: CASSEGIVNQPQHF; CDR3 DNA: TGTGCCAGCAGTGAGGGTATAGTCAATCAGCCCCAGCATTTT
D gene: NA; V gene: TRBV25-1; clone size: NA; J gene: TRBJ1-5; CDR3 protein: CASSEGYGGNQPQHF; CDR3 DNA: TGTGCCAGCAGTGAGGGGTATGGTGGGAATCAGCCCCAGCATTTT
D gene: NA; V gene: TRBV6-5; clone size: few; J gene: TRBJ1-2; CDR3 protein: CASRGDIEYGYTF; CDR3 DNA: TGTGCCAGCAGGGGGGACATAGAATATGGCTACACCTTC
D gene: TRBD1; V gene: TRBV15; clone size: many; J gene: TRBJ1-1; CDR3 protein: CATSRGVGTANTEAFF; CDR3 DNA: TGTGCCACCAGCAGGGGCGTCGGGACAGCCAACACTGAAGCTTTCTTT
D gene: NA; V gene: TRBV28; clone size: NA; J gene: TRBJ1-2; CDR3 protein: CASSTYRDGYTF; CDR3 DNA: TGTGCCAGCAGTACCTATCGGGATGGCTACACCTTC
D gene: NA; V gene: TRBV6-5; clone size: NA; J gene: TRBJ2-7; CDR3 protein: CASSYAGSSYEQYF; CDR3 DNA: TGTGCCAGCAGTTACGCGGGTAGCTCCTACGAGCAGTACTTC
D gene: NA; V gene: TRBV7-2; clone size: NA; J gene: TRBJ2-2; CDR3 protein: CASSEAGATGELFF; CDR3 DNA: TGTGCCAGCAGCGAAGCAGGGGCCACCGGGGAGCTGTTTTTT
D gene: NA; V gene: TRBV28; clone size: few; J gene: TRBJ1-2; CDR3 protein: CASSLRLRGYTF; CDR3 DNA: TGTGCCAGCAGTTTACGGCTCCGTGGCTACACCTTC
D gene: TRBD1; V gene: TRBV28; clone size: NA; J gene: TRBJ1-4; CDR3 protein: CASSPTGGTNEKLFF; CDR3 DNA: TGTGCCAGCAGTCCGACAGGGGGCACTAATGAAAAACTGTTTTTT
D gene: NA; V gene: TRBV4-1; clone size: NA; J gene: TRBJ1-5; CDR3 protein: CASSQEGGKQPQHF; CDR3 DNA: TGCGCCAGCAGCCAAGAAGGGGGAAAACAGCCCCAGCATTTT
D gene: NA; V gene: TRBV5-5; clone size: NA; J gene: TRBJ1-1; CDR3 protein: CATGRVAGTEAFF; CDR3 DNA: TGTGCCACGGGTAGGGTAGCGGGAACTGAAGCTTTCTTT
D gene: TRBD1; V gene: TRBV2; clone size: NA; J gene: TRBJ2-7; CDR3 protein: CASSGPTGGEQYF; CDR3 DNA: TGTGCCAGCAGTGGGCCTACAGGGGGCGAGCAGTACTTC
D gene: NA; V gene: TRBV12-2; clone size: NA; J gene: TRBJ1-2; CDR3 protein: CASRLGRGQADYGYTF; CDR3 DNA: TGTGCAAGTCGCTTAGGAAGGGGGCAAGCTGACTATGGCTACACCTTC
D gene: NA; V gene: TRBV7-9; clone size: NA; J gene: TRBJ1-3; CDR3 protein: CASRPPSSGSGNTIYF; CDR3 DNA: TGTGCCAGCAGACCTCCTTCCTCAGGGTCTGGAAACACCATATATTTT
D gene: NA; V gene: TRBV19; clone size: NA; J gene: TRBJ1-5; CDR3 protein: CASSGRGGNQPQHF; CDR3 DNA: TGTGCCAGTAGCGGGAGGGGAGGCAATCAGCCCCAGCATTTT
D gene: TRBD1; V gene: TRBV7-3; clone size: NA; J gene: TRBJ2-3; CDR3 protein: CASSRQGGTDTQYF; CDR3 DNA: TGTGCCAGCAGCCGACAGGGGGGCACAGATACGCAGTATTTT
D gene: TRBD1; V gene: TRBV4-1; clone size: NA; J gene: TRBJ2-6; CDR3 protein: CASSQGTGNSGANVLTF; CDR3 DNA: TGCGCCAGCAGCCAAGGGACAGGGAACTCTGGGGCCAACGTCCTGACTTTC
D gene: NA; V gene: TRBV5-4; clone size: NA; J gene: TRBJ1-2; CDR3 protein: CASSPADRNYGYTF; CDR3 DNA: TGTGCCAGCAGCCCGGCGGACAGAAACTATGGCTACACCTTC
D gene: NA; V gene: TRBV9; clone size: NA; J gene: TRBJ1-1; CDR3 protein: CASSARMSTEAFF; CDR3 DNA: TGTGCCAGCAGCGCGCGTATGAGCACTGAAGCTTTCTTT
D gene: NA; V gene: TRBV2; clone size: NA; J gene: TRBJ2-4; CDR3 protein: CASWSPGNIQYF; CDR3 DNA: TGTGCCAGCTGGAGTCCGGGAAACATTCAGTACTTC
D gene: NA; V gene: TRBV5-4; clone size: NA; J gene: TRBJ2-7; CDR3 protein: CASSLGWAREQYF; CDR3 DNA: TGTGCCAGCAGCTTGGGCTGGGCTCGGGAGCAGTACTTC
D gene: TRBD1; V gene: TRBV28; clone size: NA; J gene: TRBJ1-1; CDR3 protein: CASTPGQGHTEAFF; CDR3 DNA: TGTGCCAGCACCCCGGGACAGGGACACACTGAAGCTTTCTTT
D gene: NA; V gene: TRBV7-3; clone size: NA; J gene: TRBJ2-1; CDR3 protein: CASSLTGGSYNEQFF; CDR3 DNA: TGTGCCAGCAGCTTAACCGGTGGGTCGTACAATGAGCAGTTCTTC
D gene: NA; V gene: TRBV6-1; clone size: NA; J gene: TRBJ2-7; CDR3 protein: CATHWGTVSYEQYF; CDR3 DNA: TGTGCCACCCACTGGGGGACGGTCTCCTACGAGCAGTACTTC
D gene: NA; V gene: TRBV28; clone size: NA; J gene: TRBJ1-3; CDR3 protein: CASSRGTGNTIYF; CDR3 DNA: TGTGCCAGCAGTCGGGGGACTGGAAACACCATATATTTT
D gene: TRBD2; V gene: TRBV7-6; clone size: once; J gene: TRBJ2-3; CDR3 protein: CASSSLAGGVTDTQYF; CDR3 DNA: TGTGCCAGCAGCTCCCTAGCGGGAGGAGTGACAGATACGCAGTATTTT
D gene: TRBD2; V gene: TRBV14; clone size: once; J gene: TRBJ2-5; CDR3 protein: CASSQTLGGGETQYF; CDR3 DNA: TGTGCCAGCAGCCAAACCCTCGGCGGGGGAGAGACCCAGTACTTC
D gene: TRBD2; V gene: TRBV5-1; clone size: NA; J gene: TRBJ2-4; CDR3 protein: CASSLADSGRGNIQYF; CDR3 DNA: TGCGCCAGCAGCTTGGCGGATAGCGGGAGGGGAAACATTCAGTACTTC
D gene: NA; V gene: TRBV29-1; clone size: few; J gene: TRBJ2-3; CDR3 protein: CSVDTNTDTQYF; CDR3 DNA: TGCAGCGTTGACACGAACACAGATACGCAGTATTTT
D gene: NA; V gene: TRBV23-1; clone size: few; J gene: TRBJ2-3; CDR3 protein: CASSQNPTPGPLVTDTQYF; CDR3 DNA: TGCGCCAGCAGTCAAAACCCGACTCCGGGACCTCTCGTGACAGATACGCAGTATTTT
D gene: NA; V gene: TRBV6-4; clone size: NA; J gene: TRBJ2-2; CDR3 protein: CASSERAEGTGELFF; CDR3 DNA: TGTGCCAGCAGTGAAAGAGCGGAGGGAACCGGGGAGCTGTTCTTT